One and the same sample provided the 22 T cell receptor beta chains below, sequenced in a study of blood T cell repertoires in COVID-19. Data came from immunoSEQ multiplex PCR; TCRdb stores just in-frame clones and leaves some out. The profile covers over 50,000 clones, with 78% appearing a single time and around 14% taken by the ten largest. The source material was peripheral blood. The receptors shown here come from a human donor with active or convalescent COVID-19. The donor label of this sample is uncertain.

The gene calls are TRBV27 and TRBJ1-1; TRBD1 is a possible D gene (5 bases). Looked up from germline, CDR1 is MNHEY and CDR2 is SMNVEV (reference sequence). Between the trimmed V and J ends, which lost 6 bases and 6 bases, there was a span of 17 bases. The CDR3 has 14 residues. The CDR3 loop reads CASRAWAGQSEAFF. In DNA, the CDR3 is TGTGCCAGCAGGGCCTGGGCAGGGCAGTCTGAAGCTTTCTTT.

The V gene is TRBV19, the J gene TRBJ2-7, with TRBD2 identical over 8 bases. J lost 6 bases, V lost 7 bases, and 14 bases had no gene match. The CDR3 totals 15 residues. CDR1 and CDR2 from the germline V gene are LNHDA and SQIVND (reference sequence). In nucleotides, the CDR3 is TGTGCCAGTAAAGTCGGTAGCGGGAATCCATCCGAGCAGTACTTC. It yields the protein CASKVGSGNPSEQYF.

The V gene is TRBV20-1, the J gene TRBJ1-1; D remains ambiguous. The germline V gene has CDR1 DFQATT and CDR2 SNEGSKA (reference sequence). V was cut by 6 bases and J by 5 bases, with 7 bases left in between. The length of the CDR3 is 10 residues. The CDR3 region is CSARWTEAFF. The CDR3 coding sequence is TGCAGTGCCCGGTGGACTGAAGCTTTCTTT.

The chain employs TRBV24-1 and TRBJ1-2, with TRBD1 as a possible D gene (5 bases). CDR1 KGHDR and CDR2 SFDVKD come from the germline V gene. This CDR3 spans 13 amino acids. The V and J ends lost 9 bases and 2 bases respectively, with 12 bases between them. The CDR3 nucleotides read TGTGCCACCGGCGCGGACAACAACTATGGCTACACCTTC. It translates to CATGADNNYGYTF.

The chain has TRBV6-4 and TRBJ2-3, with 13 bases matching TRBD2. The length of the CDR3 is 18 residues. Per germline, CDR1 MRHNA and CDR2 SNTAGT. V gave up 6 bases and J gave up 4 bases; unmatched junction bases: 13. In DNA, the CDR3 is TGTGCCAGCAGCCCGGCCCCTCGGACTAGCGGGAGCTCAGATACGCAGTATTTT. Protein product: CASSPAPRTSGSSDTQYF.

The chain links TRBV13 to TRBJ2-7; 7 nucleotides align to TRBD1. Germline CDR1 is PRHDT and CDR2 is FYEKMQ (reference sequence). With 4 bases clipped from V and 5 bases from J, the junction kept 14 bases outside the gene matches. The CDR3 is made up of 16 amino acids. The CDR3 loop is CASSSNRDRVYHEQYF. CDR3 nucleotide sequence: TGTGCCAGCAGCTCGAATAGAGACAGGGTTTACCACGAGCAGTACTTC. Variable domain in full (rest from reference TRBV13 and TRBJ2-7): AAGVIQSPRHLIKEKRETATLKCYPIPRHDTVYWYQQGPGQDPQFLISFYEKMQSDKGSIPDRFSAQQFSDYHSELNMSSLELGDSALYFCASSSNRDRVYHEQYFGPGTRLTVT.

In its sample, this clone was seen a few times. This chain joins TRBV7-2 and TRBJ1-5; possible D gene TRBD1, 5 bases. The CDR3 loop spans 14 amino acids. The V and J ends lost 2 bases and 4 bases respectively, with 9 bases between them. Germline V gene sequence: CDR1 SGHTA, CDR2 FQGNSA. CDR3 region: CASSLQGYNQPQHF. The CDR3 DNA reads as TGTGCCAGCAGCTTACAGGGCTATAATCAGCCCCAGCATTTT. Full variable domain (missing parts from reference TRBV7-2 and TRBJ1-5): GAGVSQSPSNKVTEKGKDVELRCDPISGHTALYWYRQSLGQGLEFLIYFQGNSAPDKSGLPSDRFSAERTGGSVSTLTIQRTQQEDSAVYLCASSLQGYNQPQHFGDGTRLSIL.

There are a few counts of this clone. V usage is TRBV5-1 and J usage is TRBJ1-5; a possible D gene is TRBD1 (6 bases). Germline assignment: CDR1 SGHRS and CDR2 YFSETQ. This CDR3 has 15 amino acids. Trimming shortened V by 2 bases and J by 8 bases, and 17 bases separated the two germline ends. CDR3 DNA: TGCGCCAGCAGCTTTCAAGGGGGTGCCCCTGAGCCCCAGCATTTT. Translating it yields CASSFQGGAPEPQHF.

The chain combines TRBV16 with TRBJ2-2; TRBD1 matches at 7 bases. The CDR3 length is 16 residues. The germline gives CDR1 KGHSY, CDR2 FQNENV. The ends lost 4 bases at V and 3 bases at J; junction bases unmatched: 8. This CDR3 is CASSPPRQGDTGELFF. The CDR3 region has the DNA TGTGCCAGCAGCCCACCTAGACAGGGAGACACCGGGGAGCTGTTTTTT.

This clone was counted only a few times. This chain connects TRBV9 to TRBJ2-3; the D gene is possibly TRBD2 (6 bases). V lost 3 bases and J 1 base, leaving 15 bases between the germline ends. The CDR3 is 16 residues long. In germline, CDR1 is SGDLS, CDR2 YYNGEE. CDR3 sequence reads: CASSGDGGHRTDTQYF. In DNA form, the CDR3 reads TGTGCCAGCAGCGGAGACGGAGGGCATCGCACAGATACGCAGTATTTT.

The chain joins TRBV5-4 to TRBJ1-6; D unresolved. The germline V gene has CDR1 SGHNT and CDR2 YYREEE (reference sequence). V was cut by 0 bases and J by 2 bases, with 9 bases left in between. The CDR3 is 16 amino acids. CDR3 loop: CASSLDGEPYNSPLHF. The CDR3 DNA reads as TGTGCCAGCAGCTTGGATGGGGAGCCCTATAATTCACCCCTCCACTTT.

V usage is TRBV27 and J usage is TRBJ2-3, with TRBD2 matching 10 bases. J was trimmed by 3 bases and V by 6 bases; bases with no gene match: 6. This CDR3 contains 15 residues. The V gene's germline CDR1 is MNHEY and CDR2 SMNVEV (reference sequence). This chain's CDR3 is CASSDSGRITDTQYF. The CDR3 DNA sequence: TGTGCCAGCAGCGATAGCGGGAGGATTACAGATACGCAGTATTTT.

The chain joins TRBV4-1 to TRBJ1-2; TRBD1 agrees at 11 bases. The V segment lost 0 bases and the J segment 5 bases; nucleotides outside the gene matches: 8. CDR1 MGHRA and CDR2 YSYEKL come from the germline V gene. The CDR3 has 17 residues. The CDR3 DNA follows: TGCGCCAGCAGCCAAGATTTAGGACAGGGGGCTAGGTATGGCTACACCTTC. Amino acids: CASSQDLGQGARYGYTF.

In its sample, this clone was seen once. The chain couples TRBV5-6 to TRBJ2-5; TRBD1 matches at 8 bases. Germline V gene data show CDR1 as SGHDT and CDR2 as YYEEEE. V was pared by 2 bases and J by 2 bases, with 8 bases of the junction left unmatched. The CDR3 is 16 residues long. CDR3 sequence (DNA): TGTGCCAGCAGCTTAAACAGGGGGGCTATACAAGAGACCCAGTACTTC. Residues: CASSLNRGAIQETQYF.

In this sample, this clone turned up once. The CDR3, as DNA: TGTGCCAGCAGCCCCGACAATAACTATGGCTACACCTTC. Translation gives CASSPDNNYGYTF. The chain employs TRBV7-3 and TRBJ1-2; D is uncertain. Trimming stripped 5 bases from V and 1 base from J, with 8 bases between. From germline, CDR1 is SGHTA and CDR2 FQGTGA. This CDR3 is built from 13 residues.

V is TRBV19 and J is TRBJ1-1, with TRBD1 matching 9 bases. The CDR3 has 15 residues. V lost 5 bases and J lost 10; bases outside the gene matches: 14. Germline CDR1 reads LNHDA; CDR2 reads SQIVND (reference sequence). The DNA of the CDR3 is TGTGCCAGTAGTTCCGCCGCCGGGACAGGGTGGATAGCTTTCTTT. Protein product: CASSSAAGTGWIAFF. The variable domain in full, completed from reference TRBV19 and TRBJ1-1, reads DGGITQSPKYLFRKEGQNVTLSCEQNLNHDAMYWYRQDPGQGLRLIYYSQIVNDFQKGDIAEGYSVSREKKESFPLTVTSAQKNPTAFYLCASSSAAGTGWIAFFGQGTRLTVV.

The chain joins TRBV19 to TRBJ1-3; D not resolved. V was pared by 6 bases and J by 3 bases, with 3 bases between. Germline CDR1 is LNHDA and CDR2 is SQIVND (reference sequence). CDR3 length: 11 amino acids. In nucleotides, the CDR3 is TGTGCCAGTAGGCGTGGAAACACCATATATTTT. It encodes CASRRGNTIYF.

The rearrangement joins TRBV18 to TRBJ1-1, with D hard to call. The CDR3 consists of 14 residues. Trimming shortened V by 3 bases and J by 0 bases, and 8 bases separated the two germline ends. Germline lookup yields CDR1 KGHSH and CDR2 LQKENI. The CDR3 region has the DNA TGTGCCAGCTCACCCCGGGTCATGAACACTGAAGCTTTCTTT. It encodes CASSPRVMNTEAFF.

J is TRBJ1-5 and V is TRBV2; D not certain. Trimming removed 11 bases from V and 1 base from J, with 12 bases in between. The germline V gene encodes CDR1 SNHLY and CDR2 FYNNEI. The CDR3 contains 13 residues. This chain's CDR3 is CAAGGRSNQPQHF. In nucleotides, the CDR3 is TGTGCCGCGGGCGGACGGAGCAATCAGCCCCAGCATTTT.

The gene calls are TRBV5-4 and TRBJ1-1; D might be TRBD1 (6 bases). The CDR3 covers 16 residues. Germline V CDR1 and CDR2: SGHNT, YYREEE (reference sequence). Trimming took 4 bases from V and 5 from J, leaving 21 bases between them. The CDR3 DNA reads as TGTGCCAGCAGCCCGGGGACAAGAGGGATCCAAACTGAAGCTTTCTTT. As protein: CASSPGTRGIQTEAFF.

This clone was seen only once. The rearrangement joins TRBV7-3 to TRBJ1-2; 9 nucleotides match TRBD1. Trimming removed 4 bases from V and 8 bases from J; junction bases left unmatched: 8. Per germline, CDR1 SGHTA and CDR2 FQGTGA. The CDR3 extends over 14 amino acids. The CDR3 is CASSSRTGDGGYTF. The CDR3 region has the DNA TGTGCCAGCAGCTCGAGGACAGGGGATGGAGGCTACACCTTC.

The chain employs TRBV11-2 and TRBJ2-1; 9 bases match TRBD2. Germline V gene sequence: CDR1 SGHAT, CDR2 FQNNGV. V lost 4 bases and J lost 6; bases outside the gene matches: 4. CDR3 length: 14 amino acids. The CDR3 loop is CASSSWTSANEQFF. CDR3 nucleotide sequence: TGTGCCAGCAGCTCCTGGACTAGCGCCAATGAGCAGTTCTTC.